This TCR beta chain was captured in a study of blood T cell repertoires in COVID-19. Study context: Samples taken during acute and convalescent COVID-19 were collected in the United States, Italy and Spain.

The method was immunoSEQ multiplex PCR; TCRdb's version includes in-frame clones alone and lacks a portion of them. The sample contains about 190,000 clones, 84% of which appear only once. The CDR3 is 14 amino acids. V was shortened by 2 bases and J by 3 bases, with 11 bases between the two germline ends. CDR1 and CDR2 from the germline V gene are SQVTM and ANQGSEA. This receptor was obtained from a woman aged 65 to 85 with active or convalescent COVID-19. The rearrangement uses TRBV29-1 and TRBJ2-1; tentatively, D is TRBD2 (6 bases). Sequencing input: peripheral blood. CDR3 DNA: TGCAGCGTTGAAAGCGGCGGGGACTACAATGAGCAGTTCTTC. Translation gives CSVESGGDYNEQFF.